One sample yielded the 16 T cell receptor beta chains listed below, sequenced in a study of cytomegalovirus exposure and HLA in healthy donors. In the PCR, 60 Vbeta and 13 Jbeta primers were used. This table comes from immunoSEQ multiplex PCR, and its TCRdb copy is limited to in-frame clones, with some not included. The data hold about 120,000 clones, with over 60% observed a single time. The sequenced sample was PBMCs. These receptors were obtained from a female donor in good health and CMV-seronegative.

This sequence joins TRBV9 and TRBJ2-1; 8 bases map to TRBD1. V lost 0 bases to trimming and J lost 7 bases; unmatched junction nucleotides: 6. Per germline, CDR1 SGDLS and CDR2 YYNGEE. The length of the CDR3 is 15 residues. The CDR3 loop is CASSVGVTGANEQFF. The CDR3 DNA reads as TGTGCCAGCAGCGTAGGGGTGACAGGGGCGAATGAGCAGTTCTTC.

The CDR3 coding sequence is TGTGCCAGCAGTTTACGCCTCGGCGGGAGCCCTAGGCGCACCGGGGAGCTGTTTTTT. Its protein product is CASSLRLGGSPRRTGELFF. The chain employs TRBV28 and TRBJ2-2; 7 nucleotides agree with TRBD2. Germline lookup yields CDR1 MDHEN and CDR2 SYDVKM. J was trimmed by 4 bases and V by 2 bases; bases with no gene match: 16. The CDR3 sequence is 19 residues long.

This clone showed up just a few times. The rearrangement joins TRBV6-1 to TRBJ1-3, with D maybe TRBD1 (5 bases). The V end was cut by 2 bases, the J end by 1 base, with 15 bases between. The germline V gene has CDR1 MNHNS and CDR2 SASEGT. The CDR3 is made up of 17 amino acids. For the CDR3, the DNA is TGTGCCAGCAGTGAAAGGGGAGGAATGAGGTCTGGAAACACCATATATTTT. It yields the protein CASSERGGMRSGNTIYF.

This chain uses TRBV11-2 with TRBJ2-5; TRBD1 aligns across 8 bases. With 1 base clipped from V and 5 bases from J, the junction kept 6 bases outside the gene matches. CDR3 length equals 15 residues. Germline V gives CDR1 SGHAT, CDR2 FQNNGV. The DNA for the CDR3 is TGTGCCAGCAGCTTAGTTGGGCAGGGGGCCGAGACCCAGTACTTC. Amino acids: CASSLVGQGAETQYF.

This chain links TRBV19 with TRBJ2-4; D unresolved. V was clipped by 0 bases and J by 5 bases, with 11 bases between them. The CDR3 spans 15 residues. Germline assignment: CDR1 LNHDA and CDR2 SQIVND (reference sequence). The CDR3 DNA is TGTGCCAGTAGTATAGATCGTGCTAACCAAAACATTCAGTACTTC. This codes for CASSIDRANQNIQYF.

CDR3 residues: CASSLHGQLYEQYF. In DNA, the CDR3 is TGTGCCAGCAGCCTCCACGGACAACTCTACGAGCAGTACTTC. The rearrangement links TRBV7-2 to TRBJ2-7, with D maybe TRBD1 (5 bases). The CDR3 sequence is 14 residues long. Germline V gives CDR1 SGHTA, CDR2 FQGNSA. V lost 5 bases and J lost 3, with 14 bases in between. Full variable domain (missing parts from reference TRBV7-2 and TRBJ2-7): GAGVSQSPSNKVTEKGKDVELRCDPISGHTALYWYRQSLGQGLEFLIYFQGNSAPDKSGLPSDRFSAERTGGSVSTLTIQRTQQEDSAVYLCASSLHGQLYEQYFGPGTRLTVT.

CDR3 DNA sequence: TGTGCCAGCAGTTTGACAGGGGTTCTCCCCCAACAAGAGACCCAGTACTTC. Its protein product is CASSLTGVLPQQETQYF. This chain links TRBV28 with TRBJ2-5, with TRBD1 matching over 8 bases. In germline, CDR1 is MDHEN, CDR2 SYDVKM. The CDR3 contains 17 residues. The J segment lost 2 bases and the V segment lost 3 bases, leaving 11 bases of the junction unmatched.

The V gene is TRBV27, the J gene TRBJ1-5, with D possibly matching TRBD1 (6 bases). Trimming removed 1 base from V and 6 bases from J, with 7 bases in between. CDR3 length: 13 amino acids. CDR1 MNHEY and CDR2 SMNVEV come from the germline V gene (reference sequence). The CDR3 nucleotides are TGTGCCAGCAGTTTATTAGGGGGTCAGCCCCAGCATTTT. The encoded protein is CASSLLGGQPQHF.

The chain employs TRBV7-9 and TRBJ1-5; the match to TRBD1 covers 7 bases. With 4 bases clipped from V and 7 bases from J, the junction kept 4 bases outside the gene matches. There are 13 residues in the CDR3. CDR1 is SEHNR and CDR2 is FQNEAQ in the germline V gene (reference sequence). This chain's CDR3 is CASSSGGRQPQHF. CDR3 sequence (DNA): TGTGCCAGCAGCTCAGGGGGAAGGCAGCCCCAGCATTTT.

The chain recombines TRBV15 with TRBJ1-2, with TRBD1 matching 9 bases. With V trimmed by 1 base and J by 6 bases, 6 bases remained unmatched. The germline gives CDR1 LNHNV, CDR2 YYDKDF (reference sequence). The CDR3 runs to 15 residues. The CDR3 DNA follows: TGTGCCACCAGCAGAGCTCGTACAGGGGGCGATGGCTACACCTTC. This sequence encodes CATSRARTGGDGYTF.

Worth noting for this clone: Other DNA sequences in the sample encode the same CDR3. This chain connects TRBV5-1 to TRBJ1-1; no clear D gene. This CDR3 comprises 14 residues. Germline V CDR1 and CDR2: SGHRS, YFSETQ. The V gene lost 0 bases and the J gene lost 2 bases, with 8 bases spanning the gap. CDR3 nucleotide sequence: TGCGCCAGCAGCTTGGTCGGTTTTAACACTGAAGCTTTCTTT. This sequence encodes CASSLVGFNTEAFF.

CDR3 loop: CASYQGDTEAFF. In DNA form, the CDR3 reads TGCGCCAGCTACCAGGGCGACACTGAAGCTTTCTTT. This rearrangement joins TRBV10-2 to TRBJ1-1, with D tentatively TRBD1 (5 bases). This CDR3 has 12 amino acids. The germline V and J ends were trimmed by 8 bases and 3 bases, with 10 bases remaining between them. Germline V gene lookup returns CDR1 WSHSY and CDR2 SAAADI.

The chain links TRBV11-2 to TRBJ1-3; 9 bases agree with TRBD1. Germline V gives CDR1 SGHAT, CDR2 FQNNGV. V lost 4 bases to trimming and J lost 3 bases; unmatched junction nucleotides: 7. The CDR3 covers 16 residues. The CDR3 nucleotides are TGTGCCAGCAGCTCGAAACAGGGGGCTGATGGAAACACCATATATTTT. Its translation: CASSSKQGADGNTIYF.

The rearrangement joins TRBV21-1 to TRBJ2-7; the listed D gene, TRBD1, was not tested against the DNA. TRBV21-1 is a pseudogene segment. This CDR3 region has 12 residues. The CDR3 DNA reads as TGTGCCAGCAGTACAGGGTGCTACGAGCAGTACTTC. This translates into CASSTGCYEQYF.

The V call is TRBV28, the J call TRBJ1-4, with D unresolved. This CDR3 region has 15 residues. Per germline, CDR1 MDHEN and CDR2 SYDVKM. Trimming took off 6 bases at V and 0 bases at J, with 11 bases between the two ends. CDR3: CASSSLGATNEKLFF. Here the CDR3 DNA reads TGTGCCAGCAGCTCTCTAGGTGCAACTAATGAAAAACTGTTTTTT.

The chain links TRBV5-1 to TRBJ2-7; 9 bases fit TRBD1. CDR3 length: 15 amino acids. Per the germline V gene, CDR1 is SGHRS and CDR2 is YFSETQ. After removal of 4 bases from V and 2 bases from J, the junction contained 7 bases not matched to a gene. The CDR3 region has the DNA TGCGCCAGCAGCGTTGACAGGACAGGGGCCTACGAGCAGTACTTC. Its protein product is CASSVDRTGAYEQYF.